The subject of this entry is one T cell receptor beta chain. The CDR3 runs 17 residues. Trimming at V came to 4 bases and at J to 5 bases, leaving 16 bases not matched to a gene. From germline, CDR1 is SGHRS and CDR2 YFSETQ. The assay was immunoSEQ multiplex PCR, and TCRdb's table has in-frame clones only and misses some. The sample includes nearly 80,000 clones, about 85% of them seen just once. This entry belongs to a study of OX40 agonist ivuxolimab in advanced cancers. The TCR sequence derives from an adult with an advanced solid tumor such as melanoma, head and neck, liver or kidney cancer. The chain uses TRBV5-1 and TRBJ2-3; 7 bases are a match to TRBD2. Specimen: CD4+ or CD8+ T cells sorted from blood, collected in a trial of the OX40 agonist ivuxolimab. The CDR3 bases are TGCGCCAGCAGCATTGTGCCCCCCCGCGGGGAGGGAGATACGCAGTATTTT. This encodes CASSIVPPRGEGDTQYF. The whole variable domain, remainder taken from reference TRBV5-1 and TRBJ2-3, is KAGVTQTPRYLIKTRGQQVTLSCSPISGHRSVSWYQQTPGQGLQFLFEYFSETQRNKGNFPGRFSGRQFSNSRSEMNVSTLELGDSALYLCASSIVPPRGEGDTQYFGPGTRLTVL.